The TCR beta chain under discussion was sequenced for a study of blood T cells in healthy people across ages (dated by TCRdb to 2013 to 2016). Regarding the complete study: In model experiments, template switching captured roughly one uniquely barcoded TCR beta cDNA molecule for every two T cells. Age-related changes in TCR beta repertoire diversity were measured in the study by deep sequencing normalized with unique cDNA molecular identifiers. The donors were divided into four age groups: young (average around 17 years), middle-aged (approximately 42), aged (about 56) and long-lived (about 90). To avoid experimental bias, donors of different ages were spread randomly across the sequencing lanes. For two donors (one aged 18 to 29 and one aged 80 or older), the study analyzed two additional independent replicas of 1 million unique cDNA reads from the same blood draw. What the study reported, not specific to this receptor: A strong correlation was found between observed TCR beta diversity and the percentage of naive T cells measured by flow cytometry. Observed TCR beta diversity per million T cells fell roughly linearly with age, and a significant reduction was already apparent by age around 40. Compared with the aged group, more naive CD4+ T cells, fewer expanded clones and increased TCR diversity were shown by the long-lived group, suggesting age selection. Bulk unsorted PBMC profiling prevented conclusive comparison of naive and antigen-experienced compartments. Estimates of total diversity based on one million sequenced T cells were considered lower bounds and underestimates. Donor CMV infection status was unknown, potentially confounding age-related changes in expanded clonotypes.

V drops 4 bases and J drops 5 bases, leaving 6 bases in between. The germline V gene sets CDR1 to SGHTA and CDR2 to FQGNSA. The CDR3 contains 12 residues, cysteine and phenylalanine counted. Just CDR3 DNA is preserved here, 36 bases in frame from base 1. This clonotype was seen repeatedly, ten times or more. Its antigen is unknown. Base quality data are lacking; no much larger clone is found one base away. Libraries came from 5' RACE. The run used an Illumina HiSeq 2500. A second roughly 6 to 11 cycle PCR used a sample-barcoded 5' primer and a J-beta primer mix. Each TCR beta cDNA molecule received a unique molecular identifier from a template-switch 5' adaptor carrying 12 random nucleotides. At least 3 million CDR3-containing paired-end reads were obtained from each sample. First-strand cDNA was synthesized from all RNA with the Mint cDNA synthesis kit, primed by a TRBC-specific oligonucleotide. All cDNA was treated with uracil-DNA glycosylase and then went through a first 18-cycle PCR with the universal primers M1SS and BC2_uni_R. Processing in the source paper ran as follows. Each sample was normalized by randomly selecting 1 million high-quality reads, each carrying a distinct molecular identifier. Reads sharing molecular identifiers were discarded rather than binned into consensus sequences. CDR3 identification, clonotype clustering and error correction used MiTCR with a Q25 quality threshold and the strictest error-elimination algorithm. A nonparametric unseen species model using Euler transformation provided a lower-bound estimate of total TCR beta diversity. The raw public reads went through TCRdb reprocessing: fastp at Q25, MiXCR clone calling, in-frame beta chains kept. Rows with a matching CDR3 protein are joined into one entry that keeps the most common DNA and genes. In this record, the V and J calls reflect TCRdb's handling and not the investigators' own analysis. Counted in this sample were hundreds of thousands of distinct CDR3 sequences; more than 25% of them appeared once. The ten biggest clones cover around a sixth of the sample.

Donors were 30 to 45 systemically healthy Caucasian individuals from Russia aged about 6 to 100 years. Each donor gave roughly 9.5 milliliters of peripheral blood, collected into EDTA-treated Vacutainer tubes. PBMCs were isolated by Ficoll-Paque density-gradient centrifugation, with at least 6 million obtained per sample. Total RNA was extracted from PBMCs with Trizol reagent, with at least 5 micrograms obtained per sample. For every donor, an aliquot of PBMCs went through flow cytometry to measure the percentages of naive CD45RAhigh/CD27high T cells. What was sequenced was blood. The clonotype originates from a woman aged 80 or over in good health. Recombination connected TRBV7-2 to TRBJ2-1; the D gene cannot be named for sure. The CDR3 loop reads CASSSINNEQFF. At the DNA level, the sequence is TGTGCCAGCAGCTCTATTAACAATGAGCAGTTCTTC.